Given below is one T cell receptor beta chain in context. Germline loops: CDR1 SQVTM, CDR2 ANQGSEA. The junction had 4 bases not matched to a gene; V was cut back by 4 bases and J by 10 bases. The CDR3 runs 12 residues. This entry belongs to a study of blood T cell repertoires in COVID-19. The wider study: T cells, B-cell-depleted T cells, or PBMCs supplied cDNA or gDNA.

In the study's own analysis: Counts of nucleated cells, estimated from reference gene primer amplification, were obtained. Generated by immunoSEQ multiplex PCR, the TCRdb table keeps only in-frame clones and is missing some. For V, J and clone size, that table is used; D and trimming come from the DNA. Of a few hundred thousand clones in the sample, around 89% are singletons; the top ten hold 10% to 15%. Source material: peripheral blood. J is TRBJ2-1 and V is TRBV29-1, with 10 bases fitting TRBD2. This receptor was taken from a woman between 50 and 59 years old with COVID-19, enrolled during active disease. CDR3 DNA sequence: TGCAGCGTTGGGACTAGCGGTAACGAGCAGTTCTTC. Encoded protein: CSVGTSGNEQFF.